What follows are 10 T cell receptor beta chains derived from one specimen sequenced in a study of OX40 agonist ivuxolimab in advanced cancers. Produced via immunoSEQ multiplex PCR; TCRdb's table is partial and in-frame only. The sample contains 60,000 to 90,000 clones, around 80% of which appear only once. Sequenced material: CD4+ or CD8+ T cells sorted from blood, taken in a trial of the OX40 agonist ivuxolimab. These receptors all come from an adult with an advanced solid tumor such as melanoma, head and neck, liver or kidney cancer.

This rearrangement joins TRBV7-2 to TRBJ2-7; possible D gene TRBD2, 6 bases. V was clipped by 5 bases and J by 0 bases, with 11 bases between them. The CDR3 is made up of 14 amino acids. Germline V gives CDR1 SGHTA, CDR2 FQGNSA. The CDR3 DNA follows: TGTGCCAGCAGCCGGGACTTCGGCTCCTACGAGCAGTACTTC. This gives the protein CASSRDFGSYEQYF.

This chain links TRBV20-1 with TRBJ2-5; possible D gene TRBD2, 6 bases. The CDR3 runs 11 residues. The V end lost 6 bases, the J end lost 2 bases, and 7 bases lay between the germline ends. Looked up from germline, CDR1 is DFQATT and CDR2 is SNEGSKA (reference sequence). CDR3: CSAAGQETQYF. The CDR3 DNA follows: TGCAGTGCCGCGGGACAAGAGACCCAGTACTTC.

The gene calls are TRBV19 and TRBJ2-4; 11 bases are a match to TRBD2. Trimming cost V 4 bases and J 2 bases; bases outside gene matches: 4. The CDR3 covers 16 residues. CDR1 is LNHDA, CDR2 SQIVND, per germline (reference sequence). CDR3: CASSTGLADSKNIQYF. The CDR3 coding sequence is TGTGCCAGTAGTACGGGACTAGCGGACTCCAAAAACATTCAGTACTTC.

The chain has TRBV5-6 and TRBJ1-2, with D hard to call. CDR1 and CDR2 from the germline V gene are SGHDT and YYEEEE. This CDR3 has 11 amino acids. V dropped 4 bases and J dropped 6 bases, with 7 bases sitting between them. This chain's CDR3 is CASSLNNGYTF. The CDR3 bases are TGTGCCAGCAGCCTGAACAATGGCTACACCTTC.

This sequence joins TRBV19 and TRBJ1-3; D unresolved. Per the germline V gene, CDR1 is LNHDA and CDR2 is SQIVND (reference sequence). The CDR3 sequence is 14 residues long. V lost 6 bases and J 1 base, leaving 10 bases between the germline ends. The CDR3: CASSTNPSGNTIYF. CDR3 coding DNA: TGTGCCAGTAGCACCAACCCATCTGGAAACACCATATATTTT.

This clone was detected a few times. In nucleotides, the CDR3 is TGTGCCCACGGCGGGGGGTGGACGAACACTGAAGCTTTCTTT. It is translated as CAHGGGWTNTEAFF. The chain carries TRBV30 and TRBJ1-1, with D possibly being TRBD1 (5 bases). CDR1 is GTSNPN and CDR2 is SVGIG in the germline V gene (reference sequence). CDR3 length: 14 residues. Trimming shortened V by 8 bases and J by 1 base, and 17 bases separated the two germline ends. Drawing the rest from reference TRBV30 and TRBJ1-1, the complete variable domain is SQTIHQWPATLVQPVGSPLSLECTVEGTSNPNLYWYRQAAGRGLQLLFYSVGIGQISSEVPQNLSASRPQDRQFILSSKKLLLSDSGFYLCAHGGGWTNTEAFFGQGTRLTVV.

The J gene is TRBJ1-5, the V gene TRBV25-1, with D possibly TRBD1 on 5 matching bases. Trimming took off 4 bases at V and 6 bases at J, with 10 bases between the two ends. The V gene's germline CDR1 is MGHDK and CDR2 SYGVNS. This CDR3 has 13 amino acids. The DNA of the CDR3 is TGTGCCAGCAGTGTGGGGGGAAGTCAGCCCCAGCATTTT. As protein: CASSVGGSQPQHF.

This chain joins TRBV19 and TRBJ1-6; D is undetermined. The CDR3 spans 18 residues. Trimming shortened V by 7 bases and J by 0 bases, and 19 bases separated the two germline ends. CDR1 is LNHDA and CDR2 is SQIVND in the germline V gene (reference sequence). The CDR3 DNA reads TGTGCCAGTATAGGGCCTCGACCCTATAGCTCCTATAATTCACCCCTCCACTTT. Translation gives CASIGPRPYSSYNSPLHF.

This clone has just one count. The chain is built from TRBV5-1 and TRBJ1-4, with 8 bases that match TRBD1. The V gene end was trimmed by 2 bases and the J gene end by 3 bases; junction bases not matched to a gene: 3. The CDR3 has 15 amino acids. Germline V lookup: CDR1 SGHRS, CDR2 YFSETQ. This chain's CDR3 is CASSFQGAPNEKLFF. The CDR3 DNA sequence: TGCGCCAGCAGCTTCCAGGGGGCACCTAATGAAAAACTGTTTTTT. Combining the CDR3 with reference TRBV5-1 and TRBJ1-4 gives the whole variable domain KAGVTQTPRYLIKTRGQQVTLSCSPISGHRSVSWYQQTPGQGLQFLFEYFSETQRNKGNFPGRFSGRQFSNSRSEMNVSTLELGDSALYLCASSFQGAPNEKLFFGSGTQLSVL.

This rearrangement joins TRBV5-1 to TRBJ2-5, with 10 positions matching TRBD2. The J segment lost 0 bases and the V segment lost 0 bases, leaving 2 bases of the junction unmatched. The CDR3 sequence is 16 residues long. Germline V CDR1 and CDR2: SGHRS, YFSETQ. The CDR3 region is CASSLGLAGDQETQYF. The CDR3 DNA reads as TGCGCCAGCAGCTTGGGTCTAGCGGGGGACCAAGAGACCCAGTACTTC.